Listed here are 32 T cell receptor beta chains from one sample, sequenced in a study of CD4 and CD8 cells across lung adenocarcinoma regions. TCRdb called the PCR reads again in MiXCR, with one record for every CDR3 protein. The table has 5,500 to 8,500 distinct CDR3 sequences, about 54% seen once; the top ten hold 42%. Material for sequencing was CD8+ T cells from the center of a lung tumor. These receptors were collected from a male donor with lung adenocarcinoma. The CD4 and CD8 labels of this study may be unreliable.

This clonotype was detected a few times. The genes are TRBV12-3 or TRBV12-4 and TRBJ2-7, with 7 bases fitting TRBD2. The CDR3 spans 13 residues. V lost 2 bases, J lost 6 bases, and 4 bases stayed unmatched. The CDR3 sequence is CASSLREAGEQYF. The CDR3 DNA sequence: TGTGCCAGCAGTTTACGGGAGGCGGGCGAGCAGTACTTC.

With respect to this clonotype: A much larger clone sits a single nucleotide away, making a read error possible. Written as DNA, the CDR3 is TGTGCCAGCAGTCACTCCAGAAATGAGCAGTACTTC. Amino acid sequence: CASSHSRNEQYF. The rearrangement uses TRBV27 and TRBJ2-1; D gene ambiguous. The J call may be in error: the DNA end matches TRBJ2-7 better. The CDR3 is made up of 12 amino acids. Germline CDR1 is MNHEY and CDR2 is SMNVEV (reference sequence).

J is TRBJ2-3 and V is TRBV6-5; D not certain. This CDR3 spans 13 amino acids. CDR1 is MNHEY and CDR2 is SVGAGI in the germline V gene. The V gene lost 7 bases and the J gene lost 4 bases, with 12 bases spanning the gap. The CDR3 is CASTLTSADTQYF. DNA of the CDR3: TGTGCCAGCACTTTAACCAGCGCAGATACGCAGTATTTT.

By its share, this clonotype is medium-sized. The chain employs TRBV6-5 and TRBJ2-5; D could derive from TRBD1 or TRBD2 (5 bases each). The CDR3 contains 16 residues. CDR1 and CDR2 from the germline V gene are MNHEY and SVGAGI. Trimming cost V 0 bases and J 4 bases, with 15 bases left between them. The DNA of the CDR3 is TGTGCCAGCAGTTACTCGATCGGGGAAGGGGCAGAGACCCAGTACTTC. It codes for CASSYSIGEGAETQYF.

The V gene is TRBV12-3 or TRBV12-4, the J gene TRBJ2-5; the D gene is possibly TRBD1 (6 bases). The CDR3 length is 15 residues. The V end was cut by 5 bases, the J end by 1 base, with 14 bases between. The CDR3 DNA reads TGTGCCAGCAGTCGGGACATCATCGTCCAAGAGACCCAGTACTTC. Its protein product is CASSRDIIVQETQYF.

Of note for this clonotype: A junction boundary mismatches the germline segment, possibly from a read error. V usage is TRBV27 and J usage is TRBJ2-3; D uncertain. Germline CDR1 MNHEY, CDR2 SMNVEV (reference sequence). CDR3 length: 14 residues. For the CDR3, the DNA is TGTGCCGGCAGCGAGTCCCGAGAGCCAGAGACGCAGTATTTC. It yields the protein CAGSESREPETQYF.

Remarks on this clonotype: At one end, the junction sequence differs from germline, possibly due to a read error. V is TRBV6-1 and J is TRBJ2-5; 8 bases match TRBD2. Per germline, CDR1 MNHNS and CDR2 SASEGT. The CDR3 runs 16 residues. DNA for the CDR3: TGTGCCAGCGGGGGAGCGGGGGCAGGGGACCCAGAGACGCAGTATTTC. Amino acids: CASGGAGAGDPETQYF.

This clonotype has at least ten counts. This chain joins TRBV6-5 and TRBJ2-2, with TRBD2 matching over 11 bases. CDR1 and CDR2 (germline): MNHEY, SVGAGI. J was trimmed by 8 bases and V by 2 bases; bases with no gene match: 10. The CDR3 spans 17 residues. Here the CDR3 DNA reads TGTGCCAGCAGTTACGGGGGACTAGCGGTAGGGGATGGGGAGCTGTTTTTT. The encoded protein is CASSYGGLAVGDGELFF.

In nucleotides, the CDR3 is TGCGCCAGCAGTGACCCGGGTAGCGGGAAAGAGAAGCAGTACTTC. This gives the protein CASSDPGSGKEKQYF. The rearrangement uses TRBV10-2 and TRBJ2-5, with 8 bases fitting TRBD2. Germline-derived CDR1 and CDR2 are WSHSY and SAAADI. The CDR3 loop spans 15 amino acids. V lost 3 bases, J lost 11 bases, and 14 bases stayed unmatched.

By its share, this clonotype is medium-sized. This chain connects TRBV6-4 to TRBJ2-3, with 7 bases matching TRBD1. J gave up 3 bases and V 5 bases, and 2 bases lay outside the gene matches. Per germline, CDR1 MRHNA and CDR2 SNTAGT. The CDR3 sequence is 13 residues long. CDR3 loop: CASSTGETDTQYF. Written as DNA, the CDR3 is TGTGCCAGCAGTACAGGGGAGACAGATACGCAGTATTTT.

V usage is TRBV7-2 and J usage is TRBJ2-3, with 7 bases aligning to TRBD2. TRBJ2-5 explains the end of the DNA better; the J call may be wrong. This CDR3 has 15 residues. Germline V gene data show CDR1 as SGHTA and CDR2 as FQGNSA. The CDR3 coding sequence is TGTGCCAGCAGCTCCGGGGGGATGGACACGGATACCCAGTACTTC. Translating it yields CASSSGGMDTDTQYF.

The chain joins TRBV10-3 to TRBJ2-1; 8 bases fit TRBD1. Germline V gene data show CDR1 as ENHRY and CDR2 as SYGVKD. The CDR3 length is 13 residues. V trimming: 10 bases; J trimming: 13 bases; junction bases outside the gene matches: 15. The CDR3 protein is CATDRTGKETQFF. CDR3 bases: TGTGCCACCGACCGGACAGGGAAAGAGACCCAGTTCTTC.

To note about this clonotype: At one end the junction does not follow the germline gene, possibly because of a read error. The V gene is TRBV6-1, the J gene TRBJ2-3; a weak D match, TRBD2 (5 bases). Germline values: CDR1 MNHNS, CDR2 SASEGT. This CDR3 region has 11 residues. Here the CDR3 reads CAGKSMRAQYF. In DNA, the CDR3 is TGTGCGGGTAAGAGCATGAGGGCGCAGTATTTC.

Worth noting for this clonotype: A junction end diverges from the germline sequence, so it may reflect a read error. The rearrangement joins TRBV10-3 to TRBJ2-3, with TRBD2 matching 7 bases. The CDR3 is made up of 15 amino acids. Germline V gene sequence: CDR1 ENHRY, CDR2 SYGVKD. In nucleotides, the CDR3 is TGTGGCGGGGGTGACGGGGCCCTCGACCCAGAGACGCAGTACTTT. This gives the protein CGGGDGALDPETQYF.

Points on this clonotype: The conserved phenylalanine or tryptophan is not found at the CDR3 terminus, so this likely reflects a read error. The DNA is left out, because the CDR3 cannot be placed on it with certainty; the CDR3 is given as TCRdb lists it. The CDR3 loop reads CASRGRGRETWLS. The chain joins TRBV27 to TRBJ2-5; TRBD2 is the table's D call, not checked against the DNA. Germline-derived CDR1 and CDR2 are MNHEY and SMNVEV (reference sequence). The length of the CDR3 is 13 amino acids, counting both ends.

The chain uses TRBV10-1 and TRBJ2-3; D may match TRBD1 or TRBD2 (5 bases each). TRBJ2-7 explains the end of the DNA better; the J call may be wrong. CDR3 length: 13 amino acids. Germline-derived CDR1 and CDR2 are WNHNN and SYGVQD (reference sequence). The DNA for the CDR3 is TGCGCCACGGGGCAGGGCGCCAAAGATACGCAGTACTTC. This encodes CATGQGAKDTQYF.

Details on this clonotype: One end of the junction is discordant with germline, which a read error may explain. The rearrangement links TRBV10-1 to TRBJ2-2, with TRBD2 matching over 8 bases. The CDR3 length is 16 residues. In germline, CDR1 is WNHNN, CDR2 SYGVQD (reference sequence). This chain's CDR3 is CASSEALAGHTGALYF. In nucleotides, the CDR3 is TGCGCCAGCAGTGAAGCATTAGCGGGACACACCGGGGCGCTGTATTTT.

On this clonotype itself: One end of the junction fails to match germline, which may point to a read error. This chain links TRBV6-1 with TRBJ2-2; tentatively, D is TRBD1 or TRBD2 (5 bases each). The CDR3 runs to 12 residues. Germline V gives CDR1 MNHNS, CDR2 SASEGT. The CDR3 is CASTLNTGALYF. CDR3 DNA: TGTGCCAGCACCCTCAACACCGGGGCGCTGTATTTT.

In the case of this clonotype: Given the absence of the conserved phenylalanine or tryptophan at the CDR3 end, a read error is likely. The DNA is omitted, as the CDR3 cannot be located on it reliably, and the CDR3 follows TCRdb's listing. CDR3 sequence reads: CAGSGRVKETQFS. This chain uses TRBV27 with TRBJ2-5; TRBD1 is the table's D call, not checked against the DNA. The CDR3 is 13 residues long, counting both termini. Germline V lookup: CDR1 MNHEY, CDR2 SMNVEV (reference sequence).

This clonotype was found a few times. This chain links TRBV6-5 with TRBJ2-7; D may match TRBD1 or TRBD2 (6 bases each). The CDR3 consists of 15 residues. Germline V gives CDR1 MNHEY, CDR2 SVGAGI. Between the trimmed V and J ends, which lost 0 bases and 0 bases, there was a span of 9 bases. The CDR3 coding sequence is TGTGCCAGCAGTTACTCGCGGGACATCTCCTACGAGCAGTACTTC. It is translated as CASSYSRDISYEQYF.

The V gene is TRBV4-3, the J gene TRBJ2-1; D uncertain. The better agreement between TRBJ2-7 and the DNA end casts doubt on the J call. The CDR3 extends over 14 amino acids. Germline-derived CDR1 and CDR2 are LGHNA and YSLEER. The DNA of the CDR3 is TGCGCCAGCAGCCAAGAACCGGGTTCCTACGAGCAGTACTTC. It is translated as CASSQEPGSYEQYF.

CDR3 nucleotides: TGTGCCAGCAGCCTGGGAAGATACAATGAGCAGTTCTTC. Translation gives CASSLGRYNEQFF. The chain uses TRBV27 and TRBJ2-1; D gene uncertain. There are 13 residues in the CDR3. The germline V and J ends were trimmed by 6 bases and 4 bases, with 10 bases remaining between them. CDR1 is MNHEY, CDR2 SMNVEV, per germline (reference sequence).

This chain connects TRBV7-2 to TRBJ2-1; D assignment may be TRBD1 or TRBD2 (5 bases each). Germline CDR1 and CDR2: SGHTA and FQGNSA. Trimming cost V 1 base and J 6 bases, with 13 bases left between them. The CDR3 extends over 15 amino acids. The chain's CDR3 is CASSLERGVSNEQFF. CDR3 coding DNA: TGTGCCAGCAGCTTAGAGAGAGGGGTAAGCAATGAGCAGTTCTTC.

The gene calls are TRBV12-3 or TRBV12-4 and TRBJ2-1; D unresolved. With the DNA end fitting TRBJ2-5 better, the J assignment may be wrong. The CDR3 spans 14 residues. CDR3 coding DNA: TGTGCCAGCAGTTTATCTGCAGCTTCAGGGACCCAGTACTTC. It translates to CASSLSAASGTQYF.

This clonotype was seen more than once but under ten times. A junction boundary mismatches the germline segment, possibly from a read error. The chain employs TRBV27 and TRBJ2-3, with 7 nucleotides matching TRBD1. The CDR3 loop spans 14 amino acids. CDR1 is MNHEY and CDR2 is SMNVEV in the germline V gene (reference sequence). The CDR3 region has the DNA TGTGCCAGCAGTTTCAGCAGGGGGTCAGATACGCAGTATTTC. Amino acid sequence: CASSFSRGSDTQYF.

As to this clonotype: One end of the junction fails to match germline, which may point to a read error. The chain is built from TRBV6-1 and TRBJ2-3; D is possibly TRBD2 (6 bases). Germline V gene sequence: CDR1 MNHNS, CDR2 SASEGT. The CDR3 consists of 18 residues. CDR3 nucleotide sequence: TGTGCCAGCAGTGAAGTGGGGACTGGCGGGCGGGCTACAGATACGCAGTACTTT. Translating gives CASSEVGTGGRATDTQYF.

The chain is built from TRBV6-5 and TRBJ2-1; D is undetermined. The CDR3 is 12 amino acids. Germline V CDR1 and CDR2: MNHEY, SVGAGI. V shed 4 bases and J shed 7 bases, with 8 bases lying between them. CDR3 coding DNA: TGTGCCAGCAGTTGGGAACGGAATGAGCAGTTCTTC. The encoded protein is CASSWERNEQFF.

V gene TRBV6-5 combines with J gene TRBJ2-3; D gene ambiguous. CDR3 length equals 15 residues. V was shortened by 0 bases and J by 2 bases, with 9 bases between the two germline ends. Germline V gene data show CDR1 as MNHEY and CDR2 as SVGAGI. The CDR3 coding sequence is TGTGCCAGCAGTTACTCGCGGCAGTCCACAGATACGCAGTATTTT. Translation: CASSYSRQSTDTQYF.

This chain links TRBV10-1 with TRBJ2-5; D is unresolved. CDR3 size: 12 residues. Per germline, CDR1 WNHNN and CDR2 SYGVQD (reference sequence). V dropped 0 bases and J dropped 13 bases, with 12 bases sitting between them. This CDR3 is CASSESKKFLYF. The CDR3 DNA reads as TGCGCCAGCAGTGAGTCGAAAAAGTTTTTGTACTTC.

Regarding this clonotype: One end of the junction varies from germline; a read error may be responsible. V gene TRBV6-1 combines with J gene TRBJ2-3; 7 positions match TRBD2. This CDR3 is 15 amino acids long. CDR1 is MNHNS, CDR2 SASEGT, per germline. CDR3 bases: TGTGCCAGGGGTCGGAGGGGCGGGAGCGCAGATACGCAGTATTTC. Its protein product is CARGRRGGSADTQYF.

Relative to its sample, this clonotype is medium-sized. This sequence joins TRBV27 and TRBJ1-6; 7 positions match TRBD1. CDR1 is MNHEY and CDR2 is SMNVEV in the germline V gene (reference sequence). The junction had 11 bases not matched to a gene; V was cut back by 3 bases and J by 6 bases. This CDR3 spans 17 amino acids. The CDR3 protein is CASSLVLTGVGNSPLHF. In nucleotides, the CDR3 is TGTGCCAGCAGTTTGGTCCTCACAGGGGTAGGTAATTCACCCCTCCACTTT.

This clonotype was recorded once. At one end the junction does not follow the germline gene, possibly because of a read error. V and J are TRBV6-1 and TRBJ2-4; D tentatively fits TRBD1 or TRBD2 (6 bases each). The CDR3 totals 15 residues. CDR1 is MNHNS and CDR2 is SASEGT in the germline V gene. CDR3 nucleotides: TGTGCCAGCAGGCTCGGGGGCCATGACCAAAAGATTCAGTACTTC. Translated, it gives CASRLGGHDQKIQYF.